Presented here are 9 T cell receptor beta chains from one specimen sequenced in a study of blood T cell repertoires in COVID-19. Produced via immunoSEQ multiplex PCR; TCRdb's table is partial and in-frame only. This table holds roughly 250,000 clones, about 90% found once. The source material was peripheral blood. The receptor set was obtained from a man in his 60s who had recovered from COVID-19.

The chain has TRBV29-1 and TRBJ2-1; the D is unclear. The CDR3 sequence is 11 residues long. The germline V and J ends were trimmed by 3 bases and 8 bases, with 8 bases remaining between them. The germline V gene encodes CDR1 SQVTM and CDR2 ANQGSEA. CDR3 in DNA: TGCAGCGTTGAGGAGCTTGATGAGCAGTTCTTC. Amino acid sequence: CSVEELDEQFF.

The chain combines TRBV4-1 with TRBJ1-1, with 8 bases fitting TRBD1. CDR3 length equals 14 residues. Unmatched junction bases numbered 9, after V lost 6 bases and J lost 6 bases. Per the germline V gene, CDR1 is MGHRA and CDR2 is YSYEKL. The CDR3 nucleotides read TGCGCCAGCAGTCCGGAATACAGGGGGTCTGAAGCTTTCTTT. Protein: CASSPEYRGSEAFF.

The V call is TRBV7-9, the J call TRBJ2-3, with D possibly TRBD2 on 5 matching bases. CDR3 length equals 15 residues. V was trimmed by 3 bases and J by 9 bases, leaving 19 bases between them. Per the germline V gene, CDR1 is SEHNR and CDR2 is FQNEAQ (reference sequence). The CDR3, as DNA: TGTGCCAGCAGCTTCGGGGAAGCGGCCCTGCAGACGCAGTATTTT. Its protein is CASSFGEAALQTQYF.

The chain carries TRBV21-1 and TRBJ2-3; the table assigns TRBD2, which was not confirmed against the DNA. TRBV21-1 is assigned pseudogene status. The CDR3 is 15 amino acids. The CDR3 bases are TGTGCCAGCAGCAAAGGGGAGACTCATACAGATACGCAGTATTTT. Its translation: CASSKGETHTDTQYF.

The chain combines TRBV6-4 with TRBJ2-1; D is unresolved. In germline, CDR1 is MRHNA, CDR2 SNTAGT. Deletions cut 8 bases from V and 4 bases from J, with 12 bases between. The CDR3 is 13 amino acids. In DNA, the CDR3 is TGTGCCAGCGCCTCCACAGATTACAATGAGCAGTTCTTC. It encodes CASASTDYNEQFF.

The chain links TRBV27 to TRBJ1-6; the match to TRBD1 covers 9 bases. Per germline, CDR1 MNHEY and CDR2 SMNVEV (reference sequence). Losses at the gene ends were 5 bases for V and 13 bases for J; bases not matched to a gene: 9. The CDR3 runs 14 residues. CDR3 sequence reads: CASSTTGGLAPLHF. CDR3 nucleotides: TGTGCCAGCAGTACCACAGGGGGCCTCGCCCCCCTCCACTTT.

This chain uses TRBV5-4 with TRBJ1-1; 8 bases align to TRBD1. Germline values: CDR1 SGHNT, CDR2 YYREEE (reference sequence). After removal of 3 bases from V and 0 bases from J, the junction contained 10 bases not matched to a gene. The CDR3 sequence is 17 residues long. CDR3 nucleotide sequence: TGTGCCAGCAGCTCGGACAGGGTAAGAACATTGAACACTGAAGCTTTCTTT. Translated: CASSSDRVRTLNTEAFF.

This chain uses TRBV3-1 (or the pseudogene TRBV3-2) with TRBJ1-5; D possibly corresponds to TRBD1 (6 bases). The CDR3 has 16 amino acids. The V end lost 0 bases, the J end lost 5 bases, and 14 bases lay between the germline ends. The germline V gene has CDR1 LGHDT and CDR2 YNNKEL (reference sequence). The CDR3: CASSQDPGRGYQPQHF. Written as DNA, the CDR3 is TGTGCCAGCAGCCAAGATCCGGGCAGGGGTTATCAGCCCCAGCATTTT.

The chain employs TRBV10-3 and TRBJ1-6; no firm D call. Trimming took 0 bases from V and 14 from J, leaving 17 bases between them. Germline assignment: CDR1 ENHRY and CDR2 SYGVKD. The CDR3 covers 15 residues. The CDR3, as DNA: TGTGCCATCAGTGAGTCCCCGGGAATCGCTCGGGCCCTCCACTTT. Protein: CAISESPGIARALHF.